These 27 T cell receptor beta chains were all obtained from the same sample, sequenced in a study of early T cells in non-severe SARS-CoV-2 infection. TCRdb re-derived calls from the 5' RACE reads in MiXCR, one entry per CDR3 protein. The repertoire holds approximately 30,000 distinct CDR3 sequences, approximately 7.1% seen once, with about 12% in the top ten. This sample comprised whole blood, obtained at baseline. The receptors here all came from an adult who was a healthcare worker with PCR-confirmed SARS-CoV-2 infection or an uninfected control (not recorded which).

This clonotype was seen repeatedly, ten times or more. CDR3 coding DNA: TGTGCCAGCAGCGTGGGTGATCAGCCCCAGCATTTT. This codes for CASSVGDQPQHF. The chain recombines TRBV5-6 with TRBJ1-5; no clear D. Deletions cut 4 bases from V and 5 bases from J, with 7 bases between. CDR3 length equals 12 residues. From germline, CDR1 is SGHDT and CDR2 YYEEEE.

This clonotype was counted only a few times. V and J are TRBV4-2 and TRBJ2-6; D gene ambiguous. The CDR3 runs to 16 residues. V lost 0 bases and J 1 base, leaving 7 bases between the germline ends. Germline V lookup: CDR1 LGHNA, CDR2 YNFKEQ. DNA for the CDR3: TGTGCCAGCAGCCAAGAAGTTGGGTCTGGGGCCAACGTCCTGACTTTC. This encodes CASSQEVGSGANVLTF.

In this sample, this clonotype turned up many times. The rearrangement joins TRBV7-2 to TRBJ2-3; 9 nucleotides line up with TRBD1. Germline trimming cut 1 base from V and 5 bases from J; bases unmatched to any gene: 4. The CDR3 spans 15 residues. Looked up from germline, CDR1 is SGHTA and CDR2 is FQGNSA. This chain's CDR3 is CASSLGGQGLDTQYF. The DNA for the CDR3 is TGTGCCAGCAGCTTAGGGGGACAGGGATTAGATACGCAGTATTTT. Full variable domain (missing parts from reference TRBV7-2 and TRBJ2-3): GAGVSQSPSNKVTEKGKDVELRCDPISGHTALYWYRQSLGQGLEFLIYFQGNSAPDKSGLPSDRFSAERTGGSVSTLTIQRTQQEDSAVYLCASSLGGQGLDTQYFGPGTRLTVL.

There are a few counts of this clonotype. The V gene is TRBV27, the J gene TRBJ2-3; the match to TRBD2 covers 14 bases. CDR1 is MNHEY and CDR2 is SMNVEV in the germline V gene (reference sequence). Unmatched junction bases numbered 5, after V lost 5 bases and J lost 4 bases. The CDR3 loop spans 16 amino acids. CDR3 protein: CASSREGLAGADTQYF. The DNA of the CDR3 is TGTGCCAGCAGTCGGGAGGGACTAGCGGGAGCAGATACGCAGTATTTT.

This clonotype was found many times. The chain combines TRBV6-1 with TRBJ2-6; 10 positions agree with TRBD1. Per the germline V gene, CDR1 is MNHNS and CDR2 is SASEGT. V shed 6 bases and J 0 bases; nucleotides not matched to a gene: 5. CDR3 size: 17 residues. DNA of the CDR3: TGTGCCAGCAGCCCGGGACAGGGGCTCTCTGGGGCCAACGTCCTGACTTTC. As protein: CASSPGQGLSGANVLTF.

Only a few counts were recorded for this clonotype. The chain employs TRBV7-6 and TRBJ2-2; 9 nucleotides match TRBD2. Germline V gives CDR1 SGHVS, CDR2 FNYEAQ. CDR3 length: 15 residues. V shed 5 bases and J 8 bases; nucleotides not matched to a gene: 9. The CDR3 DNA reads as TGTGCCAGCAGCCTCGATCTAGCGGGGTCAGGGGAGCTGTTTTTT. The encoded protein is CASSLDLAGSGELFF.

This clonotype occurred many times. J is TRBJ2-5 and V is TRBV6-1; a weak D match, TRBD1 (6 bases). The CDR3 is 15 residues long. V lost 3 bases and J 5 bases, leaving 16 bases between the germline ends. From germline, CDR1 is MNHNS and CDR2 SASEGT. The CDR3 loop reads CASSETQGFLETQYF. As DNA, the CDR3 is TGTGCCAGCAGTGAGACCCAGGGGTTTCTGGAGACCCAGTACTTC.

This chain joins TRBV7-2 and TRBJ2-7; 7 bases are shared with TRBD2. The V and J ends lost 5 bases and 6 bases, in that order; junction bases with no gene match: 16. The V gene's germline CDR1 is SGHTA and CDR2 FQGNSA. The CDR3 runs to 16 residues. CDR3 protein: CASSINSGTTSGEQYF. CDR3 DNA sequence: TGTGCCAGCAGCATAAACTCCGGGACTACTTCGGGCGAGCAGTACTTC. The full variable domain, completed using reference TRBV7-2 and TRBJ2-7, is GAGVSQSPSNKVTEKGKDVELRCDPISGHTALYWYRQSLGQGLEFLIYFQGNSAPDKSGLPSDRFSAERTGGSVSTLTIQRTQQEDSAVYLCASSINSGTTSGEQYFGPGTRLTVT.

This clonotype was observed many times. As DNA, the CDR3 is TGTGCCAGCAGTGAACCATCCACGGGTGGCTACACCTTC. As protein: CASSEPSTGGYTF. V is TRBV2 and J is TRBJ1-2, with no clear D. CDR3 length: 13 amino acids. Germline CDR1 is SNHLY and CDR2 is FYNNEI. With 2 bases removed from V and 7 bases from J, the gap between germline ends came to 11 bases.

This clonotype has more than one count but fewer than ten. This chain uses TRBV20-1 with TRBJ2-1; no clear D gene. This CDR3 contains 11 residues. Germline V gene sequence: CDR1 DFQATT, CDR2 SNEGSKA (reference sequence). V was clipped by 5 bases and J by 3 bases, with 5 bases between them. The CDR3 region is CSALDYNEQFF. As DNA, the CDR3 is TGCAGTGCTCTAGACTACAATGAGCAGTTCTTC.

Many counts were recorded for this clonotype. V gene TRBV4-1 combines with J gene TRBJ1-4; tentative D call: TRBD1 (5 bases). The CDR3 has 14 amino acids. Per germline, CDR1 MGHRA and CDR2 YSYEKL. Trimming took 1 base from V and 7 from J, leaving 10 bases between them. The CDR3 nucleotides are TGCGCCAGCAGCCAAGGATTGGGGGTTGAAAAACTGTTTTTT. Translated, it gives CASSQGLGVEKLFF.

Ten or more counts support this clonotype. The gene calls are TRBV12-3 or TRBV12-4 and TRBJ2-7; tentative D call: TRBD2 (6 bases). V gave up 3 bases and J gave up 3 bases, with 6 bases separating them. The CDR3 runs to 12 residues. The CDR3 DNA reads as TGTGCCAGCAGTTTGGAGGGCTACGAGCAGTACTTC. It specifies CASSLEGYEQYF.

The chain joins TRBV4-1 to TRBJ2-7; 10 positions agree with TRBD1. Trimming cost V 4 bases and J 5 bases; bases outside gene matches: 8. This CDR3 is built from 15 residues. The germline gives CDR1 MGHRA, CDR2 YSYEKL. Here the CDR3 DNA reads TGCGCCAGCAGCCTGAACCGGGACAGGGGACACGAGCAGTACTTC. Translation gives CASSLNRDRGHEQYF.

This clonotype was seen ten or more times. This rearrangement joins TRBV6-5 to TRBJ2-1; 14 positions agree with TRBD2. With V trimmed by 2 bases and J by 5 bases, 11 bases remained unmatched. CDR1 is MNHEY and CDR2 is SVGAGI in the germline V gene. The CDR3 consists of 19 residues. This CDR3 is CASSYLMTSGRARDNEQFF. DNA for the CDR3: TGTGCCAGCAGTTACCTCATGACTAGCGGGAGGGCCCGTGACAATGAGCAGTTCTTC.

The chain couples TRBV20-1 to TRBJ1-1; 9 bases are a match to TRBD1. This CDR3 spans 13 amino acids. Germline-derived CDR1 and CDR2 are DFQATT and SNEGSKA (reference sequence). Losses at the gene ends were 1 base for V and 10 bases for J; bases not matched to a gene: 7. CDR3 DNA: TGCAGTGCTAGAGTCGGGACAGGGCCCGCAGCTTTCTTT. Translated, it gives CSARVGTGPAAFF.

This clonotype was detected ten times or more. The CDR3 DNA sequence: TGTGCCAGCAGCACACCGCGTGATACGCAGTATTTT. Translation gives CASSTPRDTQYF. The chain recombines TRBV7-2 with TRBJ2-3; the D is unclear. This CDR3 comprises 12 residues. V lost 5 bases to trimming and J lost 6 bases, with 9 bases between them. The germline V gene encodes CDR1 SGHTA and CDR2 FQGNSA.

There are many counts of this clonotype. J is TRBJ2-1 and V is TRBV7-2, with a tentative D call TRBD1 (5 bases). Trimming left V 5 bases short and J 9 bases short, with 14 bases between. Looked up from germline, CDR1 is SGHTA and CDR2 is FQGNSA. The CDR3 is 13 amino acids. This chain's CDR3 is CASSARTGFEQFF. CDR3 sequence (DNA): TGTGCCAGCAGCGCGAGAACAGGCTTTGAGCAGTTCTTC.

This clonotype showed up just a few times. The chain employs TRBV4-2 and TRBJ2-3, with TRBD1 matching over 8 bases. Per the germline V gene, CDR1 is LGHNA and CDR2 is YNFKEQ. The CDR3 totals 13 residues. V shed 0 bases, J shed 14 bases, and the junction held 7 bases outside the gene matches. The CDR3 nucleotides read TGTGCCAGCAGCCAAGAGGGCAGGGGGCATAGGTATTTT. This sequence encodes CASSQEGRGHRYF.

Comments on this clonotype: Germline and junction disagree at one end, which may indicate a read error. V and J are TRBV7-7 and TRBJ2-2, with TRBD2 matching 10 bases. Germline CDR1 reads SSHAT; CDR2 reads FNYEAQ (reference sequence). The CDR3 extends over 17 amino acids. CDR3: CASSPNGLAVFTGELFF. In DNA, the CDR3 is TGTGCTAGCAGCCCGAATGGACTAGCGGTCTTCACCGGGGAGCTGTTTTTT.

In its sample, this clonotype was seen a few times. The chain employs TRBV5-1 and TRBJ1-1, with no clear D. Germline V gene lookup returns CDR1 SGHRS and CDR2 YFSETQ. V was shortened by 4 bases and J by 2 bases, with 9 bases between the two germline ends. The CDR3 is 13 residues long. The CDR3 loop reads CASSHGANTEAFF. Written as DNA, the CDR3 is TGCGCCAGCAGCCACGGCGCTAACACTGAAGCTTTCTTT. The full variable domain, rest sourced from reference TRBV5-1 and TRBJ1-1, is KAGVTQTPRYLIKTRGQQVTLSCSPISGHRSVSWYQQTPGQGLQFLFEYFSETQRNKGNFPGRFSGRQFSNSRSEMNVSTLELGDSALYLCASSHGANTEAFFGQGTRLTVV.

At least ten counts were recorded for this clonotype. The gene calls are TRBV5-5 and TRBJ2-1; D may be TRBD2 (5 bases). The CDR3 length is 16 residues. V dropped 0 bases and J dropped 2 bases, with 12 bases sitting between them. Germline V gene data show CDR1 as SGHKS and CDR2 as YYEKEE (reference sequence). The CDR3 nucleotides read TGTGCCAGCAGCTTGGATCAGGCGAGGGCCTACAATGAGCAGTTCTTC. Translation gives CASSLDQARAYNEQFF.

The sample holds a few counts of this clonotype. The chain recombines TRBV6-4 with TRBJ2-6; D unresolved. The length of the CDR3 is 13 residues. V lost 5 bases, J lost 4 bases, and 6 bases lay in between. In germline, CDR1 is MRHNA, CDR2 SNTAGT. CDR3 in DNA: TGTGCCAGCAGTCGTACCGGGGCCAACGTCCTGACTTTC. This encodes CASSRTGANVLTF.

This clonotype was recorded a few times. The genes are TRBV7-2 and TRBJ2-7; 14 bases fit TRBD2. Per germline, CDR1 SGHTA and CDR2 FQGNSA. CDR3 length: 14 amino acids. Trimming took 4 bases from V and 5 from J; bases not matched to a gene: 1. CDR3 sequence reads: CASSSGLAGDEQYF. The DNA of the CDR3 is TGTGCCAGCAGCTCGGGACTAGCGGGAGACGAGCAGTACTTC.

This clonotype was seen repeatedly, ten times or more. The chain recombines TRBV19 with TRBJ2-1, with TRBD2 as a possible D gene (6 bases). The CDR3 covers 12 residues. The germline CDR1 and CDR2 sequences are LNHDA and SQIVND (reference sequence). The V end was cut by 6 bases, the J end by 9 bases, with 12 bases between. The CDR3 reads CASSTTSLEQFF. In DNA, the CDR3 is TGTGCCAGTAGCACCACTAGCCTTGAGCAGTTCTTC.

The chain combines TRBV7-2 with TRBJ2-3; 11 bases line up with TRBD2. V was clipped by 3 bases and J by 2 bases; unmatched bases: 4. Germline CDR1 is SGHTA and CDR2 is FQGNSA. The CDR3 loop spans 16 amino acids. The CDR3 nucleotides read TGTGCCAGCAGCTTCGGGGGACTAGCGGCCACAGATACGCAGTATTTT. Translation: CASSFGGLAATDTQYF.

This clonotype appeared a few times. J is TRBJ1-4 and V is TRBV6-5, with D perhaps matching TRBD1 (6 bases). Germline CDR1 MNHEY, CDR2 SVGAGI. V lost 0 bases to trimming and J lost 8 bases, with 13 bases between them. The CDR3 totals 15 residues. The CDR3 loop is CASSYSGGSREKLFF. As DNA, the CDR3 is TGTGCCAGCAGTTACTCTGGGGGCTCTAGGGAAAAACTGTTTTTT.

This clonotype was found many times. V is TRBV7-9 and J is TRBJ2-1, with D tentatively TRBD2 (6 bases). Per germline, CDR1 SEHNR and CDR2 FQNEAQ (reference sequence). The CDR3 length is 13 residues. V lost 0 bases and J lost 9, with 9 bases in between. The CDR3 region is CASSLAPGGEQFF. In DNA, the CDR3 is TGTGCCAGCAGCTTAGCCCCCGGGGGTGAGCAGTTCTTC.